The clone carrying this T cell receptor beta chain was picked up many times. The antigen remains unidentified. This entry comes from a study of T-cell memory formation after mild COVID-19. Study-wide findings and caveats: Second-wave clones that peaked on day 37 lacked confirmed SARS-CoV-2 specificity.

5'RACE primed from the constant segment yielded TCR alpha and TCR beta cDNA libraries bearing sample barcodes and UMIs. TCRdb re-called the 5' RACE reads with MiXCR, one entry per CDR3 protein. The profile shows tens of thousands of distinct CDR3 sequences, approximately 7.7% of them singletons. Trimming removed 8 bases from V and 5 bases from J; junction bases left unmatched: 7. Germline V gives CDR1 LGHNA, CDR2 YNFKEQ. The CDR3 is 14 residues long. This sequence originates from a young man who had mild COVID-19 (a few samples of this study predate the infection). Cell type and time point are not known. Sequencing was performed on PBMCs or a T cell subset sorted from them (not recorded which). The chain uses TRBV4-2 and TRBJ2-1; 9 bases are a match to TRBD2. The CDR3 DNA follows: TGTGCCAGCCGCGGGGGGGCCGAACACAATGAGCAGTTCTTC. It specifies CASRGGAEHNEQFF.